This T cell receptor (beta chain) came from a study of T cell changes during pregnancy in multiple sclerosis (dated by TCRdb to between 2018 and 2020). General notes on the study: The study examined how the T cell repertoire changed over the course of pregnancy in women with multiple sclerosis.

This clone turned up a few times. It lacks a known antigen. No per-base quality is available; no much larger clone lies one base away. Library creation used the immunoSEQ multiplex PCR assay. The source is immuneACCESS, and TCRdb retained only in-frame sequences with V and J called. Part of the clones is not carried over; for the studies checked, unresolved V genes explain less than half of this, and the remainder is unexplained. This sample holds about 40,000 clones; 92% were observed only once. The ten biggest clones cover approximately 0.8% of the sample. Per the germline V gene, SGHTA is the CDR1 and FQGNSA is the CDR2. The CDR3 spans 13 residues, from the cysteine through the phenylalanine. Solely the CDR3 DNA is kept, with 39 bases framed from the first base. Deletion took 1 base off V and 5 bases off J, with a span of 6 bases between the germline ends.

The material sequenced was CD4+ T cells from peripheral blood mononuclear cells, taken before pregnancy. The clonotype comes from a female donor with multiple sclerosis, enrolled in a pregnancy study. The rearrangement combines TRBV7-2 with TRBJ1-5, with the D gene too uncertain to name. In nucleotide form, the sequence is TGTGCCAGCAGCTTAGTGATAGATCAGCCCCAGCATTTT. It translates as CASSLVIDQPQHF.